The 22 T cell receptor beta chains below were found in one sample sequenced in a study of T cell responses to AZD1222 COVID-19 vaccine. Data came from immunoSEQ multiplex PCR; TCRdb stores just in-frame clones and leaves some out. Found here are approximately 130,000 clones, approximately 85% of them singletons; the top ten hold about 9.8%. The source was peripheral blood, collected on day 0 of AZD1222 vaccination. Every receptor here comes from an adult in good health.

The CDR3 sequence: CASRTGWTESSYEQYF. The DNA of the CDR3 is TGTGCCAGCAGGACCGGGTGGACAGAGAGCTCCTACGAGCAGTACTTC. The rearrangement uses TRBV2 and TRBJ2-7, with D tentatively TRBD1 (6 bases). The CDR3 length is 16 residues. Trimming shortened V by 6 bases and J by 0 bases, and 18 bases separated the two germline ends. CDR1 is SNHLY, CDR2 FYNNEI, per germline.

This rearrangement joins TRBV6-5 to TRBJ1-6, with D perhaps matching TRBD1 (6 bases). CDR3 length: 14 residues. Trimming removed 6 bases at V and 5 bases at J, with 11 bases between. Germline V CDR1 and CDR2: MNHEY, SVGAGI. Here the CDR3 DNA reads TGTGCCAGCAGACACAGGGCAGATAATTCACCCCTCCACTTT. It is translated as CASRHRADNSPLHF.

The chain combines TRBV7-3 with TRBJ2-1; the match to TRBD2 covers 8 bases. Germline assignment: CDR1 SGHTA and CDR2 FQGTGA. This CDR3 region has 16 residues. After removal of 1 base from V and 5 bases from J, the junction contained 7 bases not matched to a gene. The CDR3 region has the DNA TGTGCCAGCAGCTTAATCAGCGCGGGAGGAAACAATGAGCAGTTCTTC. Translating it yields CASSLISAGGNNEQFF.

This clone has a handful of counts. V gene TRBV4-1 combines with J gene TRBJ2-3, with 10 bases identical to TRBD2. This CDR3 comprises 16 residues. Unmatched junction bases numbered 7, after V lost 3 bases and J lost 4 bases. Germline values: CDR1 MGHRA, CDR2 YSYEKL. For the CDR3, the DNA is TGCGCCAGCAGCCACGCCGGGACTAGCGTTTCAGATACGCAGTATTTT. Its protein product is CASSHAGTSVSDTQYF.

CDR3 in amino acids: CSVPGTSGGAILDTQYF. Here the CDR3 DNA reads TGCAGCGTACCCGGGACTAGCGGGGGGGCAATATTAGATACGCAGTATTTT. The chain carries TRBV29-1 and TRBJ2-3; TRBD2 matches at 16 bases. This CDR3 has 17 residues. Per germline, CDR1 SQVTM and CDR2 ANQGSEA. With V trimmed by 6 bases and J by 5 bases, 11 bases remained unmatched.

The chain joins TRBV15 to TRBJ1-1; TRBD1 might be the D (6 bases). This CDR3 has 13 amino acids. With 5 bases removed from V and 5 bases from J, the gap between germline ends came to 12 bases. CDR1 and CDR2 from the germline V gene are LNHNV and YYDKDF (reference sequence). The CDR3 DNA is TGTGCCACCAGCTTCAGGGGAGATACTGAAGCTTTCTTT. It translates to CATSFRGDTEAFF.

The chain uses TRBV29-1 and TRBJ2-1; TRBD1 matches 12 bases. The CDR3 extends over 16 amino acids. The germline V gene encodes CDR1 SQVTM and CDR2 ANQGSEA. J gave up 13 bases and V 1 base, and 14 bases lay outside the gene matches. DNA for the CDR3: TGCAGCGTTGAAGTCGGGACAGGGGGCTTACGGGAGCCTCAGTTCTTC. Protein sequence: CSVEVGTGGLREPQFF.

This clone was seen just once. This chain links TRBV10-3 with TRBJ1-2, with no clear D. Germline CDR1 and CDR2: ENHRY and SYGVKD. CDR3 length: 15 residues. V was cut by 0 bases and J by 7 bases, with 15 bases left in between. CDR3 region: CAISESIRGESGYTF. The CDR3 DNA follows: TGTGCCATCAGTGAGTCGATACGAGGTGAGAGTGGCTACACCTTC.

This rearrangement joins TRBV7-8 to TRBJ1-1; D gene uncertain. The CDR3 sequence is 13 residues long. V dropped 4 bases and J dropped 1 base, with 7 bases sitting between them. In germline, CDR1 is SGHVS, CDR2 FQNEAQ. The CDR3 DNA is TGTGCCAGCAGCTCTAGACAGAACACTGAAGCTTTCTTT. Translated: CASSSRQNTEAFF.

Here the CDR3 DNA reads TGTGCCAGCAGCTACTACAGGGGCGGCTATGGCTACACCTTC. Protein: CASSYYRGGYGYTF. This chain connects TRBV11-2 to TRBJ1-2; 7 bases are shared with TRBD1. With V trimmed by 4 bases and J by 4 bases, 6 bases remained unmatched. The germline V gene has CDR1 SGHAT and CDR2 FQNNGV. This CDR3 has 14 residues. The full variable domain, in which reference TRBV11-2 and TRBJ1-2 provide the parts outside the CDR3, is EAGVAQSPRYKIIEKRQSVAFWCNPISGHATLYWYQQILGQGPKLLIQFQNNGVVDDSQLPKDRFSAERLKGVDSTLKIQPAKLEDSAVYLCASSYYRGGYGYTFGSGTRLTVV.

V and J are TRBV7-2 and TRBJ1-4; D call uncertain. V shed 5 bases and J shed 0 bases, with 13 bases lying between them. The CDR3 sequence is 16 residues long. Germline assignment: CDR1 SGHTA and CDR2 FQGNSA. In nucleotides, the CDR3 is TGTGCCAGCAGCCAGAGGGCGGCTGCAACTAATGAAAAACTGTTTTTT. This gives the protein CASSQRAAATNEKLFF.

This chain joins TRBV4-1 and TRBJ2-1; 9 nucleotides align to TRBD2. V shed 3 bases, J shed 4 bases, and the junction held 4 bases outside the gene matches. Germline CDR1 is MGHRA and CDR2 is YSYEKL. The CDR3 length is 15 residues. The CDR3 DNA is TGCGCCAGCAGCCAGAATAGCGGGGGATACAATGAGCAGTTCTTC. Translating it yields CASSQNSGGYNEQFF.

J is TRBJ1-1 and V is TRBV11-3; D gene ambiguous. Trimming took 0 bases from V and 1 from J, leaving 9 bases between them. The CDR3 length is 15 residues. Germline values: CDR1 SGHNT, CDR2 YENEEA. The CDR3 DNA follows: TGTGCCAGCAGCTTAGAGGGCAGCGAGAACACTGAAGCTTTCTTT. As protein: CASSLEGSENTEAFF.

The chain joins TRBV21-1 to TRBJ1-1. TRBV21-1 is noted as a pseudogene. There are 15 residues in the CDR3. This CDR3 reads CASSKVAEQNTEAFF. In DNA, the CDR3 is TGTGCCAGCAGCAAAGTGGCAGAGCAGAACACTGAAGCTTTCTTT.

This sequence joins TRBV18 and TRBJ2-7; the D gene is possibly TRBD2 (6 bases). Looked up from germline, CDR1 is KGHSH and CDR2 is LQKENI. CDR3 size: 15 residues. Trimming removed 3 bases from V and 2 bases from J, with 14 bases in between. The CDR3 DNA follows: TGTGCCAGCTCACCGGAAGGGACGGGAGCCTACGAGCAGTACTTC. As protein: CASSPEGTGAYEQYF. The complete variable domain, with remaining parts taken from reference TRBV18 and TRBJ2-7, reads NAGVMQNPRHLVRRRGQEARLRCSPMKGHSHVYWYRQLPEEGLKFMVYLQKENIIDESGMPKERFSAEFPKEGPSILRIQQVVRGDSAAYFCASSPEGTGAYEQYFGPGTRLTVT.

The rearrangement uses TRBV2 and TRBJ2-2, with 7 bases identical to TRBD1. CDR1 is SNHLY and CDR2 is FYNNEI in the germline V gene. Trimming cost V 8 bases and J 1 base; bases outside gene matches: 4. The CDR3 is 14 amino acids. The CDR3, as DNA: TGTGCCAGCGGGGGACAGATGAACACCGGGGAGCTGTTTTTT. Its protein product is CASGGQMNTGELFF.

In its sample, this clone was seen once. V is TRBV7-9 and J is TRBJ1-2; TRBD1 might be the D (5 bases). The CDR3 covers 14 residues. CDR1 and CDR2 from the germline V gene are SEHNR and FQNEAQ (reference sequence). Trimming stripped 7 bases from V and 1 base from J, with 13 bases between. The CDR3 loop reads CASTLGQNNYGYTF. In nucleotides, the CDR3 is TGTGCCAGCACCTTGGGGCAGAATAACTATGGCTACACCTTC.

The rearrangement joins TRBV29-1 to TRBJ1-2, with TRBD1 as a possible D gene (5 bases). V lost 6 bases and J lost 1, with 9 bases in between. The CDR3 is 12 residues long. Germline CDR1 and CDR2: SQVTM and ANQGSEA. CDR3 in amino acids: CSVDGHNYGYTF. The CDR3 nucleotides are TGCAGCGTAGATGGACATAACTATGGCTACACCTTC.

The chain is built from TRBV6-2 or TRBV6-3 and TRBJ2-1; TRBD2 is a possible D gene (6 bases). Trimming left V 4 bases short and J 10 bases short, with 26 bases between. CDR3 size: 17 residues. Germline CDR1 reads MNHEY; CDR2 reads SVGEGT. The CDR3 DNA is TGTGCCAGCAGTTTGATTGATGTGGCGGGAAGACACAGGGAGCAGTTCTTC. Its protein product is CASSLIDVAGRHREQFF.

The genes are TRBV4-1 and TRBJ1-4; 7 bases match TRBD1. After removal of 10 bases from V and 6 bases from J, the junction contained 20 bases not matched to a gene. CDR1 and CDR2 (germline): MGHRA, YSYEKL. The CDR3 has 17 residues. CDR3 loop: CATPTETGVSYDEKLFF. DNA for the CDR3: TGCGCCACTCCAACAGAAACAGGGGTTAGTTATGATGAAAAACTGTTTTTT.

The chain is built from TRBV6-5 and TRBJ2-5, with 8 nucleotides matching TRBD1. CDR3 length: 14 residues. J gave up 7 bases and V 2 bases, and 6 bases lay outside the gene matches. The germline CDR1 and CDR2 sequences are MNHEY and SVGAGI. CDR3 coding DNA: TGTGCCAGCAGTTACCGCGGACAGGGAGGGACCCAGTACTTC. It codes for CASSYRGQGGTQYF.

This chain connects TRBV12-3 or TRBV12-4 to TRBJ2-2; TRBD1 or TRBD2 may be the D gene (5 bases each). Between the trimmed V and J ends, which lost 4 bases and 6 bases, there was a span of 9 bases. The CDR3 loop spans 13 amino acids. The CDR3 here is CASSYGGAGELFF. CDR3 sequence (DNA): TGTGCCAGCAGTTATGGGGGTGCCGGGGAGCTGTTTTTT.